A selection of T cell receptor beta chains follows, all from one sample in a study of memory CD4+ T cells and cytomegalovirus serostatus. Method: immunoSEQ multiplex PCR; TCRdb's copy keeps in-frame clones and lacks some. The sample gives some 29,000 clones, about 75% of which show up once; 0.63% is in the top ten. The sample comprised memory CD4+ T cells from blood. The receptors come from an adult in good health and CMV-seronegative. Some clones in this sample may be carry-over from other donors' samples. Both conserved end residues are part of each CDR3. Fields, in order: clone size, V gene, J gene, D gene, CDR3 DNA, CDR3 protein. The D gene is left open where the match is weak. The size field is filled for only some rows; it gives once, few, many or a size class.

abundance: once; v_gene: TRBV6-1; j_gene: TRBJ1-2; d_gene: NA; CDR3nt: TGTGCCAGCAGTGAACAGGGACGAATGAGGGACTATGGCTACACCTTC; CDR3aa: CASSEQGRMRDYGYTF
abundance: NA; v_gene: TRBV5-1; j_gene: TRBJ2-1; d_gene: TRBD2; CDR3nt: TGCGCCAGCAGTCGATCGGGGGGGCAGGAGCAGTTCTTC; CDR3aa: CASSRSGGQEQFF
abundance: NA; v_gene: TRBV11-2; j_gene: TRBJ2-1; d_gene: NA; CDR3nt: TGTGCCAGCAGCAATCTAGCGTCGAATGAGCAGTTCTTC; CDR3aa: CASSNLASNEQFF
abundance: NA; v_gene: TRBV14; j_gene: TRBJ2-7; d_gene: NA; CDR3nt: TGTGCCAGCAGCCAGGGAAGGTTGGGCGAGCAGTACTTC; CDR3aa: CASSQGRLGEQYF
abundance: NA; v_gene: TRBV4-1; j_gene: TRBJ2-1; d_gene: TRBD2; CDR3nt: TGCGCCAGCAGACTAGCGGGGGGCTACAATGAGCAGTTCTTC; CDR3aa: CASRLAGGYNEQFF
abundance: NA; v_gene: TRBV7-9; j_gene: TRBJ1-1; d_gene: NA; CDR3nt: TGTGCCAGCAGCCAAACAGGAACTGAAGCTTTCTTT; CDR3aa: CASSQTGTEAFF
abundance: few; v_gene: TRBV19; j_gene: TRBJ1-1; d_gene: TRBD1; CDR3nt: TGTGCCAGTAGTATAGGTCCTGGGACAGTAGGGACTGAAGCTTTCTTT; CDR3aa: CASSIGPGTVGTEAFF
abundance: NA; v_gene: TRBV5-6; j_gene: TRBJ1-4; d_gene: NA; CDR3nt: TGTGCCAGCACCCTGACTACAGGTGAAAAACTGTTTTTT; CDR3aa: CASTLTTGEKLFF
abundance: NA; v_gene: TRBV5-8; j_gene: TRBJ2-3; d_gene: NA; CDR3nt: TGTGCCAGCAGCTTGTGGATGACTAGGAGTCCTACGCAGTATTTT; CDR3aa: CASSLWMTRSPTQYF
abundance: NA; v_gene: TRBV7-2; j_gene: TRBJ1-2; d_gene: NA; CDR3nt: TGTGCCAGCAGCCGAGGGGTGAGGGGGTATGGCTACACCTTC; CDR3aa: CASSRGVRGYGYTF
abundance: NA; v_gene: TRBV18; j_gene: TRBJ1-3; d_gene: NA; CDR3nt: TGTGCCAGCTCAATGCTAGGGACGGATGGAAACACCATATATTTT; CDR3aa: CASSMLGTDGNTIYF
abundance: NA; v_gene: TRBV18; j_gene: TRBJ1-1; d_gene: NA; CDR3nt: TGTGCCAGCTCACCTTCAGATTATGATGGCACTGAAGCTTTCTTT; CDR3aa: CASSPSDYDGTEAFF
abundance: NA; v_gene: TRBV10-3; j_gene: TRBJ2-3; d_gene: NA; CDR3nt: TGTGCCATCAGGGCAAGGGGGGAGAGCACAGATACGCAGTATTTT; CDR3aa: CAIRARGESTDTQYF
abundance: NA; v_gene: TRBV6-5; j_gene: TRBJ1-3; d_gene: TRBD1; CDR3nt: TGTGCCAGCCGTGGACAGGGAGGTGGAAACACCATATATTTT; CDR3aa: CASRGQGGGNTIYF
abundance: NA; v_gene: TRBV19; j_gene: TRBJ2-5; d_gene: NA; CDR3nt: TGTGCCAGTAGCCCACTAATCGGGTTAGAGACCCAGTACTTC; CDR3aa: CASSPLIGLETQYF
abundance: once; v_gene: TRBV19; j_gene: TRBJ1-6; d_gene: NA; CDR3nt: TGTGCCAGTAGAAGTATTCCCAACAGCTATAATTCACCCCTCCACTTT; CDR3aa: CASRSIPNSYNSPLHF
abundance: NA; v_gene: TRBV4-1; j_gene: TRBJ2-7; d_gene: NA; CDR3nt: TGCGCCAGCAGCCAACCCGGGACAAACGAGCAGTACTTC; CDR3aa: CASSQPGTNEQYF
abundance: few; v_gene: TRBV7-9; j_gene: TRBJ1-2; d_gene: NA; CDR3nt: TGTGCCAGCAGCTCAGGGGACTCGGGTGGCTACACCTTC; CDR3aa: CASSSGDSGGYTF
abundance: NA; v_gene: TRBV2; j_gene: TRBJ1-6; d_gene: NA; CDR3nt: TGTGCCAGCAGCGCCCCGGAGTCACCCCTCCACTTT; CDR3aa: CASSAPESPLHF
abundance: NA; v_gene: TRBV28; j_gene: TRBJ2-5; d_gene: NA; CDR3nt: TGTGCCAGCAGTGGGCAGGGTTGGGCAATCTCACACCCACAAGAGACCCAGTACTTC; CDR3aa: CASSGQGWAISHPQETQYF
abundance: NA; v_gene: TRBV2; j_gene: TRBJ1-2; d_gene: TRBD1; CDR3nt: TGTGCCAGCAGAGGACAGGGGACAAGTACGAGGGGCTACACCTTC; CDR3aa: CASRGQGTSTRGYTF
abundance: NA; v_gene: TRBV7-2; j_gene: TRBJ2-7; d_gene: NA; CDR3nt: TGTGCCAGCAGCTTAGGAGGGGGGGCCCCCTACGAGCAGTACTTC; CDR3aa: CASSLGGGAPYEQYF
abundance: NA; v_gene: TRBV2; j_gene: TRBJ1-6; d_gene: NA; CDR3nt: TGTGCCAGCAGTGAAGCGGGAGGACGGGTGAGAGCACCCCTCCACTTT; CDR3aa: CASSEAGGRVRAPLHF
abundance: NA; v_gene: TRBV20-1; j_gene: TRBJ2-7; d_gene: NA; CDR3nt: TGCAGTGCTAGAGACTTCCCCGAGCAGTACTTC; CDR3aa: CSARDFPEQYF
abundance: NA; v_gene: TRBV15; j_gene: TRBJ1-5; d_gene: NA; CDR3nt: TGTGCCACCAGCAGGACTAAGGGGAACCAGCATTTT; CDR3aa: CATSRTKGNQHF
abundance: NA; v_gene: TRBV7-2; j_gene: TRBJ2-7; d_gene: TRBD1; CDR3nt: TGTGCCAGCAGCTTCCGGACAGGGCTTAACTACGAGCAGTACTTC; CDR3aa: CASSFRTGLNYEQYF
abundance: once; v_gene: TRBV5-1; j_gene: TRBJ2-6; d_gene: TRBD1; CDR3nt: TGCGCCAGCAGCGCAGGGGGCTCTGGGGCCAACGTCCTGACTTTC; CDR3aa: CASSAGGSGANVLTF
abundance: NA; v_gene: TRBV5-1; j_gene: TRBJ1-2; d_gene: TRBD1; CDR3nt: TGCGCCAGCAGCTTGAACAGGGGAAGGGATGGCTACACCTTC; CDR3aa: CASSLNRGRDGYTF
abundance: few; v_gene: TRBV7-2; j_gene: TRBJ2-1; d_gene: NA; CDR3nt: TGTGCCAGCAGCTATCGACCCGGGGGGCGCGATGAGCAGTTCTTC; CDR3aa: CASSYRPGGRDEQFF
abundance: once; v_gene: TRBV5-6; j_gene: TRBJ2-7; d_gene: NA; CDR3nt: TGTGCCAGCAGCTTGAGGACCGGAACCTACGAGCAGTACTTC; CDR3aa: CASSLRTGTYEQYF
abundance: NA; v_gene: TRBV7-3; j_gene: TRBJ2-3; d_gene: NA; CDR3nt: TGTGCCAGCAGCTCCGGACCTAGCACAGATACGCAGTATTTT; CDR3aa: CASSSGPSTDTQYF
abundance: NA; v_gene: TRBV4-3; j_gene: TRBJ2-5; d_gene: TRBD2; CDR3nt: TGCGCCAGCAGCCAAGCAGCGGCCGCGGGGGGAGAGACCCAGTACTTC; CDR3aa: CASSQAAAAGGETQYF
abundance: NA; v_gene: TRBV7-9; j_gene: TRBJ2-4; d_gene: TRBD2; CDR3nt: TGTGCCAGCAGCTTGGCTAGCGGGGGGTTCGCGAACATTCAGTACTTC; CDR3aa: CASSLASGGFANIQYF
abundance: once; v_gene: TRBV9; j_gene: TRBJ2-3; d_gene: NA; CDR3nt: TGTGCCAGCAGCCTAACCACAGATACGCAGTATTTT; CDR3aa: CASSLTTDTQYF
abundance: NA; v_gene: TRBV10-3; j_gene: TRBJ1-5; d_gene: TRBD1; CDR3nt: TGTGCCATCAGTGGTGGCTCGACAGGGCAAGGACCTCAGCCCCAGCATTTT; CDR3aa: CAISGGSTGQGPQPQHF
abundance: once; v_gene: TRBV7-2; j_gene: TRBJ2-1; d_gene: TRBD2; CDR3nt: TGTGCCAGCAGCTTAGGGGGGACTACCAATTTGTTCTTC; CDR3aa: CASSLGGTTNLFF
abundance: few; v_gene: TRBV18; j_gene: TRBJ1-1; d_gene: NA; CDR3nt: TGTGCCAGCTCACCTCAGGCGAACACTGAAGCTTTCTTT; CDR3aa: CASSPQANTEAFF
abundance: few; v_gene: TRBV5-4; j_gene: TRBJ1-2; d_gene: NA; CDR3nt: TGTGCCAGCAGCTTCGATCAGAACTATGGCTACACCTTC; CDR3aa: CASSFDQNYGYTF
abundance: NA; v_gene: TRBV19; j_gene: TRBJ1-4; d_gene: NA; CDR3nt: TGTGCCAGTCGAAGGGCGGAAAAACTGTTTTTT; CDR3aa: CASRRAEKLFF
abundance: few; v_gene: TRBV6-6; j_gene: TRBJ1-1; d_gene: NA; CDR3nt: TGTGCCAGCAGTTACCGGTCGGACACTGAAGCTTTCTTT; CDR3aa: CASSYRSDTEAFF
abundance: NA; v_gene: TRBV7-2; j_gene: TRBJ2-7; d_gene: NA; CDR3nt: TGTGCCAGCAGCTTAGACGGACAGAGCTACGAGCAGTACTTC; CDR3aa: CASSLDGQSYEQYF